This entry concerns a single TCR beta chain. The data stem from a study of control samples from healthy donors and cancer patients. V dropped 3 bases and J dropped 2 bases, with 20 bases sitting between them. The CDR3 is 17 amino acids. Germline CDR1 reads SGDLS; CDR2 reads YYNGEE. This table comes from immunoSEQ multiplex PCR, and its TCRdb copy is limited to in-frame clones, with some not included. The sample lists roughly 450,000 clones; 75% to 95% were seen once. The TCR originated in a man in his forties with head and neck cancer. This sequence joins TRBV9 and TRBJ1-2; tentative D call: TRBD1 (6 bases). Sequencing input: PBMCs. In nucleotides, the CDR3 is TGTGCCAGCAGCGCTACCTTCGGTCGGACAGCCAACTATGGCTACACCTTC. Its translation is CASSATFGRTANYGYTF.